The 10 T cell receptor beta chains below were found in one sample sequenced in a study of T cell changes during pregnancy in multiple sclerosis. Sequencing used immunoSEQ multiplex PCR; TCRdb keeps in-frame clones, though not all of them. Of fewer than 45,000 clones in the sample, 88% were seen once. Sequencing was performed on CD8+ T cells from peripheral blood mononuclear cells, taken after pregnancy. These receptors all stem from a female donor in good health, enrolled as a control in a pregnancy study.

This CDR3 reads CASSLSAGGVTDTQYF. The CDR3 region has the DNA TGTGCCAGCAGCTTAAGCGCGGGGGGCGTGACAGATACGCAGTATTTT. The chain couples TRBV7-9 to TRBJ2-3, with 8 bases matching TRBD2. The CDR3 contains 16 residues. Germline V gene lookup returns CDR1 SEHNR and CDR2 FQNEAQ (reference sequence). Trimming removed 2 bases from V and 3 bases from J; junction bases left unmatched: 7.

This chain links TRBV10-3 with TRBJ2-5, with D possibly matching TRBD2 (7 bases). The CDR3 runs 15 residues. Germline V gives CDR1 ENHRY, CDR2 SYGVKD. The V end was cut by 8 bases, the J end by 5 bases, with 21 bases between. For the CDR3, the DNA is TGTGCCATCGCTCCGGGCGGCGGGGGCACGGAGACCCAGTACTTC. Its translation is CAIAPGGGGTETQYF.

The V and J genes are TRBV6-1 and TRBJ1-2; weak D call: TRBD1 (5 bases). From germline, CDR1 is MNHNS and CDR2 SASEGT. Trimming stripped 10 bases from V and 3 bases from J, with 15 bases between. This CDR3 is 13 amino acids long. CDR3: CATRRGYDYGYTF. DNA of the CDR3: TGTGCCACCCGTCGGGGGTATGACTATGGCTACACCTTC.

This clone has only one observation. The chain joins TRBV6-1 to TRBJ2-3; weak D call: TRBD1 (6 bases). The length of the CDR3 is 15 residues. CDR1 and CDR2 (germline): MNHNS, SASEGT. V shed 4 bases and J shed 0 bases, with 11 bases lying between them. CDR3 loop: CASSGRDISTDTQYF. The CDR3 nucleotides are TGTGCCAGCAGTGGCCGGGACATAAGCACAGATACGCAGTATTTT.

J is TRBJ2-7 and V is TRBV28, with TRBD1 as a possible D gene (5 bases). V lost 3 bases and J 4 bases, leaving 13 bases between the germline ends. Germline-derived CDR1 and CDR2 are MDHEN and SYDVKM. This CDR3 comprises 14 residues. The CDR3: CASSFGAEGYEQYF. The CDR3 nucleotides read TGTGCCAGCAGTTTTGGGGCCGAAGGGTACGAGCAGTACTTC.

The V and J genes are TRBV7-9 and TRBJ2-1, with D possibly being TRBD1 (7 bases). The germline gives CDR1 SEHNR, CDR2 FQNEAQ (reference sequence). The CDR3 runs to 14 residues. V lost 4 bases and J lost 6, with 13 bases in between. CDR3 residues: CASSSGGFTNEQFF. In DNA, the CDR3 is TGTGCCAGCAGCTCAGGGGGGTTTACCAATGAGCAGTTCTTC.

The chain employs TRBV6-5 and TRBJ1-4, with a possible D match to TRBD1 (6 bases). Germline V gene lookup returns CDR1 MNHEY and CDR2 SVGAGI. Trimming left V 9 bases short and J 8 bases short, with 13 bases between. The CDR3 is 12 amino acids. CDR3 residues: CARIRGREKLFF. In DNA form, the CDR3 reads TGTGCCAGGATCAGGGGAAGGGAAAAACTGTTTTTT.

The chain couples TRBV27 to TRBJ2-7; 11 nucleotides agree with TRBD2. Germline loops: CDR1 MNHEY, CDR2 SMNVEV (reference sequence). The length of the CDR3 is 15 residues. Trimming cost V 6 bases and J 2 bases; bases outside gene matches: 6. DNA for the CDR3: TGTGCCAGCAGACCCATTAGCGGGGGGGCCTACGAGCAGTACTTC. Translating it yields CASRPISGGAYEQYF.

This chain joins TRBV6-1 and TRBJ1-5; D is unresolved. There are 14 residues in the CDR3. Germline lookup yields CDR1 MNHNS and CDR2 SASEGT. Between the trimmed V and J ends, which lost 6 bases and 3 bases, there was a span of 12 bases. CDR3 DNA: TGTGCCAGCAGGGGCAGTGGCTTCAATCAGCCCCAGCATTTT. As protein: CASRGSGFNQPQHF.

About this clone itself: One end of the junction fails to match germline, which may point to a read error. The chain joins TRBV4-2 to TRBJ2-1; 8 bases are a match to TRBD2. This CDR3 region has 17 residues. CDR1 and CDR2 (germline): LGHNA, YNFKEQ. CDR3 sequence: CASSPSKTGGDPNEQFF. CDR3 coding DNA: TGTGCCAGCAGCCCCTCGAAAACGGGGGGGGACCCAAATGAACAGTTCTTC.